This entry is about one TCR beta chain. The CDR3 spans 15 residues. Looked up from germline, CDR1 is SGHRS and CDR2 is YFSETQ. The V gene end was trimmed by 4 bases and the J gene end by 4 bases; junction bases not matched to a gene: 6. The data derive from a study of T-cell reconstitution after alpha-beta-depleted transplantation in children. Unique molecular identifiers featured in how the TCRbeta library was prepared. A single record per CDR3 protein comes from TCRdb applying MiXCR to the PCR reads. In the table there are about 540,000 distinct CDR3 sequences, about 16% of which are singletons. V gene TRBV5-1 combines with J gene TRBJ2-5; 11 bases line up with TRBD2. The sample here was PBMCs from the stem cell graft donor, taken from the stem cell graft. This TCR derives from a human donor who donated a stem cell graft to a child with acute lymphoblastic leukemia. The CDR3 reads CASSLLAGGSETQYF. The CDR3 region has the DNA TGCGCCAGCAGCCTCCTAGCGGGAGGTTCAGAGACCCAGTACTTC.